This T cell receptor (beta chain) was identified during a study of response to subunit inactivated influenza vaccine. Study outcomes and limitations: Authors suggested that a seasonal influenza vaccination recruits few new T cells each time.

About this clonotype itself: What it recognizes is unknown.

TCRdb recomputed calls from the RT-PCR reads with MiXCR, one row per CDR3 protein. The data contain roughly 500,000 distinct CDR3 sequences, about 25% of them singletons. This TCR derives from a man in his forties or fifties who received an inactivated influenza vaccine. The specimen was CD4+ T cells sorted from PBMCs, collected about 5 days after vaccination.

For the CDR3, the DNA is TGCAGCGTTGAAGATGGGCGGCCTGGAGCTTTCTTT. Protein sequence: CSVEDGRPGAFF. The V call is TRBV29-1, the J call TRBJ1-1; D not certain. The CDR3 is made up of 12 amino acids. V was cut by 0 bases and J by 10 bases, with 12 bases left in between. Germline V gene sequence: CDR1 SQVTM, CDR2 ANQGSEA.